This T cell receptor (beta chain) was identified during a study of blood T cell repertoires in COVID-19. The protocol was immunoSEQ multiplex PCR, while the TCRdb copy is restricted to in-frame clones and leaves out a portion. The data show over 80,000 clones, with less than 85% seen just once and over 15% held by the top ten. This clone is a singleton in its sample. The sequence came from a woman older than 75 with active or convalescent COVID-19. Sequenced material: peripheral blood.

In nucleotides, the CDR3 is TGTGCCAGAAGCTTGTGGTTGAATTCCGGACAGCGGACCTACGAGCAGTACTTC. Translation: CARSLWLNSGQRTYEQYF. This chain connects TRBV5-3 to TRBJ2-7, with a tentative D call TRBD1 (6 bases). TRBV5-3 is assigned to the ORF class and has an uncertain function. The V end was cut by 1 base, the J end by 2 bases, with 22 bases between. This CDR3 has 18 residues.